Presented here are 30 T cell receptor beta chains from one specimen sequenced in a study of blood T cells in healthy people across ages. Sample-barcoded 5' priming and a J-beta primer mix drove a second PCR of roughly 6 to 12 cycles. TCRdb recomputed calls from the 5' RACE reads with MiXCR, one row per CDR3 protein. The repertoire holds hundreds of thousands of distinct CDR3 sequences, with approximately 48% as singletons. The sequenced material came from blood. These receptors all come from a man aged 55 to 70 in good health.

V and J are TRBV7-9 and TRBJ2-5, with D maybe TRBD2 (6 bases). V lost 5 bases, J lost 2 bases, and 18 bases lay in between. Looked up from germline, CDR1 is SEHNR and CDR2 is FQNEAQ (reference sequence). The CDR3 covers 16 residues. The CDR3 loop reads CASSGGKVDMQETQYF. In DNA form, the CDR3 reads TGTGCCAGCAGCGGAGGGAAGGTGGATATGCAAGAGACCCAGTACTTC.

V usage is TRBV30 and J usage is TRBJ2-5; a possible D gene is TRBD1 (6 bases). The CDR3 has 15 amino acids. Trimming left V 1 base short and J 5 bases short, with 17 bases between. CDR1 and CDR2 (germline): GTSNPN, SVGIG (reference sequence). The CDR3: CAWSGGQGAMETQYF. The CDR3 DNA reads TGTGCCTGGAGTGGGGGGCAGGGCGCTATGGAGACCCAGTACTTC.

This chain joins TRBV20-1 and TRBJ2-1; 9 bases align to TRBD2. This CDR3 spans 19 amino acids. The germline V gene has CDR1 DFQATT and CDR2 SNEGSKA (reference sequence). Germline trimming cut 6 bases from V and 0 bases from J; bases unmatched to any gene: 18. CDR3 sequence (DNA): TGCAGTGCCCAACTGCCGGGACTAGCTTTCCCCAACTCCTACAATGAGCAGTTCTTC. This codes for CSAQLPGLAFPNSYNEQFF.

This clonotype was seen repeatedly, ten times or more. V gene TRBV7-9 combines with J gene TRBJ2-7; D call uncertain. Germline assignment: CDR1 SEHNR and CDR2 FQNEAQ (reference sequence). The V gene lost 5 bases and the J gene lost 3 bases, with 11 bases spanning the gap. This CDR3 is built from 13 residues. The CDR3 sequence is CASSPEGLYEQYF. CDR3 nucleotide sequence: TGTGCCAGCAGCCCCGAAGGCCTCTACGAGCAGTACTTC.

A note on this clonotype: The junction shows a germline mismatch at one end, possibly a read error. The chain joins TRBV2 to TRBJ2-3; TRBD2 is a possible D gene (5 bases). This CDR3 region has 15 residues. Germline V lookup: CDR1 SNHLY, CDR2 FYNNEI. The CDR3 loop is CTSSPGLPGADTQYF. CDR3 DNA sequence: TGTACCAGCAGTCCAGGATTACCCGGGGCAGATACGCAGTATTTT.

For the CDR3, the DNA is TGTGCCAGCAGTACCGGACAGGGAGAAGATACGCAGTATTTT. The encoded protein is CASSTGQGEDTQYF. The chain uses TRBV6-4 and TRBJ2-3; 8 positions agree with TRBD1. This CDR3 contains 14 residues. The ends lost 5 bases at V and 5 bases at J; junction bases unmatched: 6. Germline CDR1 is MRHNA and CDR2 is SNTAGT.

This clonotype has just a few counts. The chain couples TRBV20-1 to TRBJ2-3; D possibly matches TRBD1 or TRBD2 (5 bases each). Trimming left V 6 bases short and J 0 bases short, with 16 bases between. The CDR3 sequence is 15 residues long. CDR1 is DFQATT and CDR2 is SNEGSKA in the germline V gene (reference sequence). The CDR3, as DNA: TGCAGTGCAAGCGGAAGGGGTGGGAGCACAGATACGCAGTATTTT. Translating gives CSASGRGGSTDTQYF.

The chain couples TRBV3-1 to TRBJ1-4; TRBD1 agrees at 8 bases. Trimming removed 5 bases from V and 7 bases from J; junction bases left unmatched: 6. The germline V gene encodes CDR1 LGHDT and CDR2 YNNKEL (reference sequence). The length of the CDR3 is 14 residues. The CDR3 nucleotides are TGTGCCAGCAGCTTTCGACAGGGGAGTGAAAAACTGTTTTTT. This translates into CASSFRQGSEKLFF.

The CDR3 sequence: CASSPTGVITEAFF. The CDR3 DNA sequence: TGTGCCAGCTCACCCACAGGGGTGATCACTGAAGCTTTCTTT. This chain links TRBV18 with TRBJ1-1, with TRBD1 identical over 7 bases. CDR3 length: 14 residues. Germline V lookup: CDR1 KGHSH, CDR2 LQKENI. V lost 3 bases and J lost 4; bases outside the gene matches: 5.

The gene calls are TRBV5-1 and TRBJ2-1, with D possibly called TRBD1 or TRBD2 (6 bases each). The CDR3 runs 12 residues. Deletions cut 7 bases from V and 6 bases from J, with 11 bases between. From germline, CDR1 is SGHRS and CDR2 YFSETQ. The CDR3, as DNA: TGCGCCAGCGCAGGGGAGGTCAATGAGCAGTTCTTC. It is translated as CASAGEVNEQFF.

There are a few counts of this clonotype. The V gene is TRBV28, the J gene TRBJ2-5; 9 bases are shared with TRBD2. CDR1 is MDHEN, CDR2 SYDVKM, per germline. With 7 bases clipped from V and 4 bases from J, the junction kept 13 bases outside the gene matches. The length of the CDR3 is 16 residues. CDR3 DNA: TGTGCCAGCAATCGACCTCCGGGACTAGCCCCAGAGACCCAGTACTTC. Its translation: CASNRPPGLAPETQYF.

V usage is TRBV30 and J usage is TRBJ1-1; 7 bases map to TRBD1. The CDR3 loop spans 13 amino acids. Germline V lookup: CDR1 GTSNPN, CDR2 SVGIG (reference sequence). V trimming: 5 bases; J trimming: 6 bases; junction bases outside the gene matches: 9. CDR3 sequence: CAWETGPSAEAFF. As DNA, the CDR3 is TGTGCCTGGGAGACAGGGCCTTCCGCTGAAGCTTTCTTT. Together with reference TRBV30 and TRBJ1-1, the CDR3 gives the full variable domain: SQTIHQWPATLVQPVGSPLSLECTVEGTSNPNLYWYRQAAGRGLQLLFYSVGIGQISSEVPQNLSASRPQDRQFILSSKKLLLSDSGFYLCAWETGPSAEAFFGQGTRLTVV.

The chain joins TRBV28 to TRBJ2-7; D possibly corresponds to TRBD1 (7 bases). V shed 7 bases and J shed 3 bases, with 13 bases lying between them. In germline, CDR1 is MDHEN, CDR2 SYDVKM. The CDR3 spans 13 residues. This CDR3 reads CASKGGTDYEQYF. In DNA, the CDR3 is TGTGCCAGCAAAGGCGGGACAGACTACGAGCAGTACTTC.

The chain combines TRBV3-1 with TRBJ2-7; no reliable D call. The ends were cut back, 4 bases at V and 8 bases at J, with 15 bases in the middle. Germline assignment: CDR1 LGHDT and CDR2 YNNKEL (reference sequence). CDR3 length equals 13 residues. In nucleotides, the CDR3 is TGTGCCAGCAGCCTCGGCCGTGACTCGAAGCAGTACTTC. Residues: CASSLGRDSKQYF.

Concerning this clonotype itself: A read error may be the cause here, since a much bigger clone is one base away. The chain has TRBV6-6 and TRBJ2-1, with TRBD2 identical over 9 bases. The V segment lost 5 bases and the J segment 4 bases; nucleotides outside the gene matches: 6. The CDR3 is made up of 15 amino acids. Germline CDR1 and CDR2: MNHNY and SVGAGI (reference sequence). CDR3 region: CASSVSSGAYNEQFF. CDR3 nucleotide sequence: TGTGCCAGCAGTGTATCTAGCGGGGCTTACAATGAGCAGTTCTTC.

CDR3 in DNA: TGTGCCAGCAGCTTAGGACCTCAGGGATCCTACGAGCAGTACTTC. Translation gives CASSLGPQGSYEQYF. The rearrangement joins TRBV11-3 to TRBJ2-5; perhaps TRBD1 as D (5 bases). The end of the DNA fits TRBJ2-7 better, so the J call may be wrong. The germline CDR1 and CDR2 sequences are SGHNT and YENEEA. There are 15 residues in the CDR3.

This clonotype was counted a few times. The CDR3 loop is CASRFDYTDTQYF. In DNA form, the CDR3 reads TGTGCCAGCAGATTTGACTACACAGATACGCAGTATTTT. This chain links TRBV7-2 with TRBJ2-3, with TRBD2 as a possible D gene (5 bases). The CDR3 is 13 residues long. Looked up from germline, CDR1 is SGHTA and CDR2 is FQGNSA. V dropped 6 bases and J dropped 2 bases, with 9 bases sitting between them.

V gene TRBV6-6 combines with J gene TRBJ2-7, with TRBD1 matching 12 bases. V dropped 2 bases and J dropped 7; count of bases not matched to a gene: 9. The CDR3 runs to 16 residues. Germline V lookup: CDR1 MNHNY, CDR2 SVGAGI (reference sequence). CDR3 sequence (DNA): TGTGCCAGCAGTTACCCGGGACAGGGGGCGTACAATGAGCAGTACTTC. This encodes CASSYPGQGAYNEQYF.

The chain carries TRBV12-3 or TRBV12-4 and TRBJ2-7, with 11 bases aligning to TRBD2. The last part of the DNA fits TRBJ2-5 better; the J call may be wrong. The CDR3 covers 15 residues. CDR3 sequence reads: CASKLAGAQLKTQYF. The CDR3 DNA is TGTGCCAGCAAACTAGCGGGGGCTCAGTTGAAGACCCAGTACTTC.

At least ten counts were recorded for this clonotype. The V call is TRBV6-4, the J call TRBJ2-1; TRBD2 aligns across 8 bases. The CDR3 covers 14 residues. The J segment lost 12 bases and the V segment lost 0 bases, leaving 7 bases of the junction unmatched. CDR1 and CDR2 (germline): MRHNA, SNTAGT. The CDR3 bases are TGTGCCAGCAGTGACTCTTTTCGGGGGGGGGCGCAGTTCTTC. As protein: CASSDSFRGGAQFF.

The chain employs TRBV7-8 and TRBJ2-1, with D uncertain. From germline, CDR1 is SGHVS and CDR2 FQNEAQ. Trimming cost V 1 base and J 4 bases, with 17 bases left between them. The length of the CDR3 is 17 residues. CDR3: CASSLGGVATIYNEQFF. As DNA, the CDR3 is TGTGCCAGCAGCTTAGGTGGCGTCGCGACCATTTACAATGAGCAGTTCTTC. The full variable domain, completed using reference TRBV7-8 and TRBJ2-1, is GAGVSQSPRYKVAKRGQDVALRCDPISGHVSLFWYQQALGQGPEFLTYFQNEAQLDKSGLPSDRFFAERPEGSVSTLKIQRTQQEDSAVYLCASSLGGVATIYNEQFFGPGTRLTVL.

The J gene is TRBJ2-1, the V gene TRBV20-1; maybe TRBD1 (5 bases). CDR3 size: 15 residues. The V gene lost 3 bases and the J gene lost 2 bases, with 14 bases spanning the gap. From germline, CDR1 is DFQATT and CDR2 SNEGSKA (reference sequence). The chain's CDR3 is CSASPDSNPYNEQFF. In DNA form, the CDR3 reads TGCAGTGCTAGTCCTGACAGTAACCCCTACAATGAGCAGTTCTTC.

The chain joins TRBV29-1 to TRBJ1-2; TRBD1 aligns across 10 bases. This CDR3 region has 16 residues. The junction had 8 bases not matched to a gene; V was cut back by 0 bases and J by 4 bases. From germline, CDR1 is SQVTM and CDR2 ANQGSEA. The CDR3 DNA is TGCAGCGTTGAAGACAGCTGGGACAGGGGTTCCTATGGCTACACCTTC. Protein: CSVEDSWDRGSYGYTF.

The CDR3 DNA sequence: TGCGCCAGCAGCTTTCTCCCAGGGAGCGACACTGAAGCTTTCTTT. Encoded protein: CASSFLPGSDTEAFF. The V and J genes are TRBV5-1 and TRBJ1-1; weak D call: TRBD1 (5 bases). Trimming left V 2 bases short and J 3 bases short, with 14 bases between. The CDR3 is 15 residues long. Germline V gene data show CDR1 as SGHRS and CDR2 as YFSETQ.

This clonotype was recorded many times. CDR3 residues: CASSRRYQETQYF. The CDR3 coding sequence is TGTGCCAGCAGTCGAAGGTACCAAGAGACCCAGTACTTC. V and J are TRBV27 and TRBJ2-5, with D uncertain. Trimming shortened V by 5 bases and J by 0 bases, and 7 bases separated the two germline ends. The CDR3 runs 13 residues. Germline values: CDR1 MNHEY, CDR2 SMNVEV (reference sequence).

This rearrangement joins TRBV20-1 to TRBJ1-2; D perhaps matches TRBD1 (6 bases). From germline, CDR1 is DFQATT and CDR2 SNEGSKA (reference sequence). V dropped 6 bases and J dropped 5 bases, with 16 bases sitting between them. The CDR3 totals 13 residues. The CDR3 loop is CSAEYRAGYGYTF. In DNA form, the CDR3 reads TGCAGTGCAGAATACAGGGCGGGATATGGCTACACCTTC.

The count of this clonotype is one. The rearrangement links TRBV7-2 to TRBJ2-7; 10 bases match TRBD1. Germline values: CDR1 SGHTA, CDR2 FQGNSA. J was trimmed by 7 bases and V by 3 bases; bases with no gene match: 18. The CDR3 runs 18 residues. The CDR3 bases are TGTGCCAGCAGCTTCCGCATGGAGGGACAGGGGTCCTCATTGGAGCAGTACTTC. Translating it yields CASSFRMEGQGSSLEQYF.

V usage is TRBV6-2 or TRBV6-3 and J usage is TRBJ1-2; the D gene is possibly TRBD1 (5 bases). V was shortened by 7 bases and J by 4 bases, with 10 bases between the two germline ends. CDR1 is MNHEY, CDR2 SVGEGT, per germline. The CDR3 extends over 12 amino acids. CDR3 in amino acids: CASTDGGYGYTF. The CDR3 DNA reads TGTGCCAGCACCGACGGGGGCTATGGCTACACCTTC.

V gene TRBV20-1 combines with J gene TRBJ2-1; the match to TRBD2 covers 9 bases. Trimming cost V 3 bases and J 9 bases; bases outside gene matches: 9. The CDR3 is 14 amino acids. Germline V gives CDR1 DFQATT, CDR2 SNEGSKA (reference sequence). The CDR3 sequence is CSASWGGGAPEQFF. The CDR3 DNA reads TGCAGTGCTAGTTGGGGCGGGGGGGCCCCTGAGCAGTTCTTC.

Worth noting for this clonotype: This may arise from a read error, as a much more abundant clone is one base away. The rearrangement uses TRBV2 and TRBJ1-2; 9 nucleotides align to TRBD1. This CDR3 region has 12 residues. CDR1 is SNHLY and CDR2 is FYNNEI in the germline V gene. The CDR3 region has the DNA TGTGCCATTGGACAGGGGAACTATGACTACACCTTC. Amino acid sequence: CAIGQGNYDYTF.